The T cell receptor (beta chain) under discussion was sequenced for a study of T-cell reconstitution after alpha-beta-depleted transplantation in children. This CDR3 region has 14 residues. V lost 5 bases, J lost 14 bases, and 12 bases stayed unmatched. Per germline, CDR1 SEHNR and CDR2 FQNEAQ (reference sequence). Library preparation (for TCRbeta) was performed with unique molecular identifiers. Via MiXCR, TCRdb re-called the PCR reads, giving one row per CDR3 protein. This sample has around 400,000 distinct CDR3 sequences, with about a tenth found just once. The chain has TRBV7-9 and TRBJ2-1; 10 bases agree with TRBD1. The source of this sequence is a human donor who donated a stem cell graft to a child with acute myeloid leukemia. The material sequenced was PBMCs from the stem cell graft donor, taken from the stem cell graft. CDR3 in amino acids: CASSNPGQGWVKFF. In nucleotides, the CDR3 is TGTGCCAGCAGCAATCCGGGACAGGGGTGGGTTAAGTTCTTC.